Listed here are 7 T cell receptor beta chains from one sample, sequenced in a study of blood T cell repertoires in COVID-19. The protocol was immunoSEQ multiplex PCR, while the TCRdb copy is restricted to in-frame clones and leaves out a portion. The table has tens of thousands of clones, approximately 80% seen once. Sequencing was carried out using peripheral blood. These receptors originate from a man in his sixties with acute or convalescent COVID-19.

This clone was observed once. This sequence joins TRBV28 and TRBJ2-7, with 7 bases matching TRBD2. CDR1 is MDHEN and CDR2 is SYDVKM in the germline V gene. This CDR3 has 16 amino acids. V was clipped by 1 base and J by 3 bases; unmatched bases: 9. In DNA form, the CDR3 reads TGTGCCAGCAGTTTATTGGGTCGTGGGGGGGACTACGAGCAGTACGTC. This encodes CASSLLGRGGDYEQYV.

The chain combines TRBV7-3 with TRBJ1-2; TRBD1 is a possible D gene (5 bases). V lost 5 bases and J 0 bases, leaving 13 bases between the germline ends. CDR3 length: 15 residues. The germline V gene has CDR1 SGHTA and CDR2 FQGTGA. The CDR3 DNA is TGTGCCAGCAGCCCCGGGGGGGGAGCTAACTATGGCTACACCTTC. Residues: CASSPGGGANYGYTF.

CDR3 sequence reads: CASSEVGGTGDEQFF. For the CDR3, the DNA is TGTGCCAGCAGTGAAGTTGGTGGCACGGGGGATGAGCAGTTCTTC. The chain joins TRBV2 to TRBJ2-1; a possible D gene is TRBD2 (6 bases). Germline loops: CDR1 SNHLY, CDR2 FYNNEI. This CDR3 region has 15 residues. V lost 1 base and J 8 bases, leaving 15 bases between the germline ends.

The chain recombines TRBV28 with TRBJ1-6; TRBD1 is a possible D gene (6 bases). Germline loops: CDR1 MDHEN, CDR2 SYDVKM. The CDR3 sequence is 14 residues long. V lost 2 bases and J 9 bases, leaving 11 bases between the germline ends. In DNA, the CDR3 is TGTGCCAGCAGTTTACAGGGGCGAAGTTCACCCCTCCACTTT. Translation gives CASSLQGRSSPLHF.

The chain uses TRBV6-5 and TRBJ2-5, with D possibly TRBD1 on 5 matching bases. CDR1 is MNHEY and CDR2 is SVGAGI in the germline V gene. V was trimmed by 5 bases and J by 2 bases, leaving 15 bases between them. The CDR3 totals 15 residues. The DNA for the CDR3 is TGTGCCAGCAGTAACCGACAGAGCCGACAAGAGACCCAGTACTTC. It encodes CASSNRQSRQETQYF.

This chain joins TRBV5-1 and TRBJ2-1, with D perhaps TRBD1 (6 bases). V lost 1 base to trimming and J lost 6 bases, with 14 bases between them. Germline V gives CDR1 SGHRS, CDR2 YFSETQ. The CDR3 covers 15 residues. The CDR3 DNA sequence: TGCGCCAGCAGCTTGCGGGCAGGGGACCCCAATGAGCAGTTCTTC. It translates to CASSLRAGDPNEQFF.

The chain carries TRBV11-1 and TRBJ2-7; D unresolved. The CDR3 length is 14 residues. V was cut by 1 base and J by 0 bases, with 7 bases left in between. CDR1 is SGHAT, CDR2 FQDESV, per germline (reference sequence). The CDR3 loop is CASSLEYSSYEQYF. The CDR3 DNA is TGTGCCAGCAGCTTAGAGTACAGCTCCTACGAGCAGTACTTC.